Listed below are T cell receptor beta chains from one sample, sequenced in a study of T cells after yellow fever vaccination. In TCRdb, the 5' RACE reads were re-called with MiXCR into one record per CDR3 protein. The sample includes 200,000 to 250,000 distinct CDR3 sequences, approximately 3% of them seen just once. Sequencing used CD4+ T cells sorted from PBMCs, obtained 10 days after the yellow fever booster vaccination. The receptor source for this set is a man aged 18 to 29 who received the YFV17D yellow fever vaccine. Both conserved end residues are part of each CDR3. The D gene is left open where the match is weak. Clone size is not always given. Where it is, it says once, few, many or a class for expanded clones.

abundance	v_gene	j_gene	d_gene	CDR3nt	CDR3aa
many	TRBV29-1	TRBJ2-2	-	TGCAGCGTTGACAAACTCGACACCGGGGAGCTGTTTTTT	CSVDKLDTGELFF
few	TRBV14	TRBJ2-3	TRBD2	TGTGCCACCACGCCTCTAGCGGGGGTCTTCACAGATACGCAGTATTTT	CATTPLAGVFTDTQYF
many	TRBV7-7	TRBJ2-3	TRBD2	TGTGCCAGCAGCTCTAGCGGGGGGCCGGGCACAGATACGCAGTATTTT	CASSSSGGPGTDTQYF
many	TRBV7-6	TRBJ1-3	TRBD1	TGTGCCAGCAGCTCTCTGGACAGGAGAAACACCATATATTTT	CASSSLDRRNTIYF
many	TRBV5-1	TRBJ1-5	-	TGCGCCAGCAGTCCCGGCAGGGAAGGACAGCCCCAGCATTTT	CASSPGREGQPQHF
many	TRBV20-1	TRBJ2-3	-	TGCAGTGCCCCCCCGGCGGGCCGCACAGATACGCAGTATTTT	CSAPPAGRTDTQYF
-	TRBV2	TRBJ1-2	TRBD1	TGTGCCAGCGGTAGGGACAGGGCTGCGAACTATGGCTACACCTTC	CASGRDRAANYGYTF
-	TRBV9	TRBJ2-5	TRBD1	TGTGCCAGCAGCAGCTACAGGGGGCACGAGACCCAGTACTTC	CASSSYRGHETQYF
many	TRBV20-1	TRBJ1-2	-	TGCAGTGCTAGAGATCCCCTGGGAGGACTTTCTGGCTACACCTTC	CSARDPLGGLSGYTF
-	TRBV20-1	TRBJ2-5	-	TGCAGTGCTTCCGGACAACAAGAGACCCAGTACTTC	CSASGQQETQYF
many	TRBV19	TRBJ2-2	TRBD1	TGTGCCAGTGGCACAGGGGCGAACACCGGGGAGCTGTTTTTT	CASGTGANTGELFF
many	TRBV12-3/TRBV12-4	TRBJ1-2	-	TGTGCCAGCAGGTATTGGACTCCAGCTAACTATGGCTACACCTTC	CASRYWTPANYGYTF
many	TRBV5-1	TRBJ2-5	-	TGCGCCAGCAGCCCTACCATCCAAGAGACCCAGTACTTC	CASSPTIQETQYF
few	TRBV3-1	TRBJ1-4	-	TGTGCCAGCAGCCAAGGGGCCAGGGGCGAAAAACTGTTTTTT	CASSQGARGEKLFF
many	TRBV5-1	TRBJ2-1	TRBD1	TGCGCCAGCAGCTTACTGGACAGGGAAAATGAGCAGTTCTTC	CASSLLDRENEQFF
many	TRBV5-4	TRBJ2-2	-	TGTGCCAGCAGCGTGGGGGGCAGGGGTGGCACCGGGGAGCTGTTTTTT	CASSVGGRGGTGELFF
-	TRBV12-3/TRBV12-4	TRBJ1-2	-	TGTGCCAGCAGCCTTGGACAGCTCAGTTATGGCTACACCTTC	CASSLGQLSYGYTF